This TCR beta chain emerged from a study of T cell responses to AZD1222 COVID-19 vaccine. This table comes from immunoSEQ multiplex PCR, and its TCRdb copy is limited to in-frame clones, with some not included. The data contain approximately 140,000 clones, 85% to 95% of them singletons. The CDR3 runs 15 residues. Germline V lookup: CDR1 MGHRA, CDR2 YSYEKL. With 2 bases removed from V and 5 bases from J, the gap between germline ends came to 15 bases. The source material was peripheral blood, sampled on day 0 of AZD1222 vaccination. This chain connects TRBV4-1 to TRBJ2-5; D might be TRBD2 (6 bases). The clonotype was recovered from an adult in good health. CDR3 in amino acids: CASSQYIAARETQYF. CDR3 bases: TGCGCCAGCAGCCAATATATAGCGGCCCGTGAGACCCAGTACTTC.